This T cell receptor beta chain was identified during a study of T cells in tuberculosis. Overall study results and limits: GMM-specific TCRs were nearer to active tuberculosis alpha repertoires, suggesting expansion. Cases with active tuberculosis were adults, while controls were adolescents.

A remark on this clone: What it binds is not known.

Measured with immunoSEQ multiplex PCR; TCRdb has only the in-frame clones, and not every one. In the table there are some 25,000 clones, 95% to 96% of which are singletons. The CDR3 sequence is 16 residues long. Germline-derived CDR1 and CDR2 are MGHRA and YSYEKL. With 4 bases removed from V and 0 bases from J, the gap between germline ends came to 14 bases. The sample taken for sequencing was PBMCs. The gene calls are TRBV4-1 and TRBJ2-3; tentatively, D is TRBD2 (6 bases). The clonotype was recovered from a donor aged 10-29 years with latent tuberculosis or without tuberculosis infection. The CDR3 region is CASSPPDYPSTDTQYF. CDR3 nucleotides: TGCGCCAGCAGCCCCCCGGACTATCCTAGCACAGATACGCAGTATTTT.